The rows below give T cell receptor beta chains drawn from one sample of a study of blood T cell repertoires in COVID-19. TCRdb's copy holds only in-frame clones and misses some; the assay was immunoSEQ multiplex PCR. The sample records 70,000 to 75,000 clones, roughly 85% being singletons. Sequenced: peripheral blood. The receptors here all came from a man between 60 and 75 years old with active or convalescent COVID-19. Both conserved end residues are part of each CDR3. D genes are given only for firm matches. Clone size appears in some rows only: once, few, many, or a class for an expanded clone.

j_call v_call d_call clone_size cdr3_aa cdr3_nt
TRBJ1-4 TRBV5-1 - - CASSLWTANEKLFF TGCGCCAGCAGCTTGTGGACAGCTAATGAAAAACTGTTTTTT
TRBJ1-2 TRBV7-8 - once CASSSSRTWSPNYGYTF TGTGCCAGCAGCTCCAGCCGGACTTGGAGCCCCAACTATGGCTACACCTTC
TRBJ2-2 TRBV3-1/TRBV3-2 TRBD2 - CASSQVPWGSGGTLTGELFF TGTGCCAGCAGCCAAGTCCCCTGGGGGAGCGGGGGAACATTAACCGGGGAGCTGTTTTTT
TRBJ1-2 TRBV20-1 - once CSAYRVGGYTF TGCAGTGCTTACAGGGTCGGTGGCTACACCTTC
TRBJ1-5 TRBV27 - - CASRLTVASPQHF TGTGCCAGCAGGCTTACAGTGGCTTCGCCCCAGCATTTT
TRBJ2-1 TRBV6-4 TRBD2 - CASSRGLAGGNEQFF TGTGCCAGCAGCCGGGGACTAGCGGGGGGCAATGAGCAGTTCTTC
TRBJ2-2 TRBV19 - - CASSRETANTGELFF TGTGCCAGTAGTCGGGAGACTGCGAACACCGGGGAGCTGTTTTTT
TRBJ2-5 TRBV7-2 TRBD2 - CASSPTSAEETQYF TGTGCCAGCAGCCCGACTAGCGCCGAAGAGACCCAGTACTTC
TRBJ2-3 TRBV9 TRBD2 few CASSVDLAGATSTDTQYF TGTGCCAGCAGCGTTGATCTAGCGGGGGCCACTAGCACAGATACGCAGTATTTT
TRBJ1-1 TRBV28 - many CASSPSDSTEAFF TGTGCCAGCAGTCCCTCGGACAGCACTGAAGCTTTCTTT
TRBJ2-4 TRBV6-4 TRBD2 medium-sized CASSVDQRGIQYF TGTGCCAGCAGTGTGGACCAGCGGGGCATTCAGTACTTC
TRBJ1-5 TRBV12-2 - - CASRLTGTRGLWPQHF TGTGCAAGTCGCTTAACCGGGACGAGGGGGCTTTGGCCCCAGCATTTT
TRBJ2-7 TRBV7-2 - - CASSLKTGSSISYEQYF TGTGCCAGCAGCTTAAAGACAGGTAGTTCTATTTCTTACGAGCAGTACTTC
TRBJ1-2 TRBV10-2 - once CASSEPSGDYGYTF TGCGCCAGCAGTGAGCCGTCAGGGGACTATGGCTACACCTTC
TRBJ2-7 TRBV29-1 - - CSVDRQGDNEQYF TGCAGCGTTGATCGGCAGGGCGATAACGAGCAGTACTTC
TRBJ2-5 TRBV7-9 TRBD2 - CASTERGGGETQYF TGTGCCAGCACCGAGCGGGGGGGCGGAGAGACCCAGTACTTC
TRBJ2-1 TRBV6-5 TRBD2 - CASSPRLAAGNEQFF TGTGCCAGCAGTCCGCGACTAGCGGCGGGGAATGAGCAGTTCTTC
TRBJ1-2 TRBV27 - - CASSPRTAYGYTF TGTGCCAGCAGTCCGCGGACAGCGTATGGCTACACCTTC
TRBJ1-2 TRBV13 - - CASSSRSDYGYTF TGTGCCAGCAGCTCTAGGAGTGACTATGGCTACACCTTC
TRBJ2-1 TRBV5-1 TRBD2 - CASSLAGTSGGAGEQFF TGCGCCAGCAGCCTAGCCGGGACTAGCGGGGGGGCAGGGGAGCAGTTCTTC
TRBJ2-3 TRBV7-2 TRBD2 - CASSLGGVAGYTDTQYF TGTGCCAGCAGCCTAGGGGGAGTAGCGGGGTATACAGATACGCAGTATTTT
TRBJ1-2 TRBV19 - - CASSIAREYGYTF TGTGCCAGTAGTATAGCCAGGGAATATGGCTACACCTTC